The 22 T cell receptor beta chains reported below all come from one sample, sequenced in a study of beta chain features in type 1 diabetes. TCRB transcripts that were expressed got sequenced, as all of the isolated RNA had been reverse transcribed. Generated by immunoSEQ multiplex PCR, the TCRdb table keeps only in-frame clones and is missing some. The table includes around 40,000 clones, 64% detected once. What was sequenced was Tregs from blood. Receptor source: a woman aged 25-40 years in good health.

The DNA of the CDR3 is TGTGCCAGCAGCCGAACAGGGTCTGGCTACACCTTC. Its protein is CASSRTGSGYTF. V and J are TRBV7-2 and TRBJ1-2; the D gene is possibly TRBD1 (6 bases). Between the trimmed V and J ends, which lost 5 bases and 7 bases, there was a span of 11 bases. Germline loops: CDR1 SGHTA, CDR2 FQGNSA. The CDR3 has 12 residues.

Within the sample, this clone is medium-sized (0.01 to 0.1%). This sequence joins TRBV7-9 and TRBJ2-1; TRBD2 agrees at 7 bases. The CDR3 length is 13 residues. Germline loops: CDR1 SEHNR, CDR2 FQNEAQ (reference sequence). The ends lost 3 bases at V and 5 bases at J; junction bases unmatched: 1. The CDR3 is CASSFGTNNEQFF. The CDR3 DNA is TGTGCCAGCAGCTTCGGGACTAACAATGAGCAGTTCTTC.

V gene TRBV28 combines with J gene TRBJ2-7; no clear D. CDR1 and CDR2 (germline): MDHEN, SYDVKM. The CDR3 extends over 12 amino acids. V lost 3 bases to trimming and J lost 2 bases, with 5 bases between them. The CDR3 DNA reads TGTGCCAGCAGTTTCTTCCCCTACGAGCAGTACTTC. Translation: CASSFFPYEQYF.

The chain uses TRBV11-2 and TRBJ2-1, with TRBD2 as a possible D gene (5 bases). Trimming cost V 3 bases and J 0 bases, with 9 bases left between them. CDR3 length equals 15 residues. The germline V gene has CDR1 SGHAT and CDR2 FQNNGV. CDR3 in DNA: TGTGCCAGCAGCTTCCGAGGGAACTCCTACAATGAGCAGTTCTTC. It specifies CASSFRGNSYNEQFF. Combining the CDR3 with reference TRBV11-2 and TRBJ2-1 gives the whole variable domain EAGVAQSPRYKIIEKRQSVAFWCNPISGHATLYWYQQILGQGPKLLIQFQNNGVVDDSQLPKDRFSAERLKGVDSTLKIQPAKLEDSAVYLCASSFRGNSYNEQFFGPGTRLTVL.

V gene TRBV7-9 combines with J gene TRBJ1-5; 7 nucleotides agree with TRBD1. Trimming at V came to 3 bases and at J to 6 bases, leaving 2 bases not matched to a gene. The CDR3 loop spans 13 amino acids. Germline-derived CDR1 and CDR2 are SEHNR and FQNEAQ (reference sequence). The CDR3 reads CASSLQGGQPQHF. DNA for the CDR3: TGTGCCAGCAGCTTGCAGGGGGGTCAGCCCCAGCATTTT.

This clone was found once. This chain joins TRBV18 and TRBJ2-1; 8 bases match TRBD2. The length of the CDR3 is 14 residues. V was pared by 5 bases and J by 6 bases, with 6 bases of the junction left unmatched. The V gene's germline CDR1 is KGHSH and CDR2 LQKENI. CDR3 in amino acids: CASSASGTSNEQFF. CDR3 nucleotide sequence: TGTGCCAGCTCAGCCTCCGGGACTAGCAATGAGCAGTTCTTC.

The V call is TRBV4-3, the J call TRBJ2-5; 8 nucleotides match TRBD2. The CDR3 is 17 amino acids. With 3 bases clipped from V and 1 base from J, the junction kept 10 bases outside the gene matches. Germline V gives CDR1 LGHNA, CDR2 YSLEER. CDR3 DNA: TGCGCCAGCAGCCAGGGGGGCCTCGGGGGGGGCCAAGAGACCCAGTACTTC. It yields the protein CASSQGGLGGGQETQYF.

This clone came up a few times. The rearrangement links TRBV18 to TRBJ2-4, with 7 bases lining up with TRBD2. V shed 4 bases and J 1 base; nucleotides not matched to a gene: 4. This CDR3 region has 15 residues. Germline CDR1 is KGHSH and CDR2 is LQKENI. CDR3 loop: CASSRGLLAKNIQYF. As DNA, the CDR3 is TGTGCCAGCTCACGGGGACTACTCGCCAAAAACATTCAGTACTTC.

The rearrangement joins TRBV28 to TRBJ2-2, with 9 positions matching TRBD2. The CDR3 runs 15 residues. CDR1 MDHEN and CDR2 SYDVKM come from the germline V gene. V shed 3 bases and J 4 bases; nucleotides not matched to a gene: 3. The DNA of the CDR3 is TGTGCCAGCAGTTTTAGCGGGAGTGTCACCGGGGAGCTGTTTTTT. Translation gives CASSFSGSVTGELFF.

The chain links TRBV7-9 to TRBJ2-7, with 7 bases identical to TRBD1. Germline CDR1 is SEHNR and CDR2 is FQNEAQ (reference sequence). Unmatched junction bases numbered 0, after V lost 6 bases and J lost 1 base. The CDR3 is made up of 12 amino acids. CDR3 residues: CASRGQSYEQYF. The CDR3 DNA follows: TGTGCCAGCAGGGGACAGTCCTACGAGCAGTACTTC.

The chain has TRBV7-2 and TRBJ2-3; TRBD2 matches at 9 bases. Germline V CDR1 and CDR2: SGHTA, FQGNSA. This CDR3 is built from 14 residues. Trimming took 3 bases from V and 4 from J; bases not matched to a gene: 2. As DNA, the CDR3 is TGTGCCAGCAGCTTTAGCGGGAGCGCAGATACGCAGTATTTT. It specifies CASSFSGSADTQYF.

The chain carries TRBV4-3 and TRBJ2-1; TRBD2 agrees at 7 bases. Germline lookup yields CDR1 LGHNA and CDR2 YSLEER. The CDR3 totals 14 residues. J was trimmed by 2 bases and V by 5 bases; bases with no gene match: 3. The CDR3 coding sequence is TGCGCCAGCAGCTCTAGCGGAACCTACAATGAGCAGTTCTTC. It translates to CASSSSGTYNEQFF.

The rearrangement links TRBV7-2 to TRBJ2-7; 10 bases map to TRBD2. The CDR3 totals 16 residues. The germline V gene encodes CDR1 SGHTA and CDR2 FQGNSA. Unmatched junction bases numbered 7, after V lost 3 bases and J lost 2 bases. CDR3 bases: TGTGCCAGCAGCTTGGGGGGAGCGGGAGGGGCCTACGAGCAGTACTTC. Encoded protein: CASSLGGAGGAYEQYF.

The chain has TRBV19 and TRBJ1-5, with 10 bases matching TRBD1. CDR3 length: 15 residues. Trimming at V came to 4 bases and at J to 4 bases, leaving 4 bases not matched to a gene. Germline V gene lookup returns CDR1 LNHDA and CDR2 SQIVND (reference sequence). The CDR3 reads CASSKGQGYNQPQHF. The CDR3 nucleotides are TGTGCCAGTAGTAAGGGACAGGGGTATAATCAGCCCCAGCATTTT.

The sample holds a few counts of this clone. V and J are TRBV5-6 and TRBJ2-1; possible D gene TRBD2, 5 bases. Trimming removed 2 bases at V and 12 bases at J, with 21 bases between. The CDR3 covers 15 residues. Germline CDR1 is SGHDT and CDR2 is YYEEEE. CDR3 DNA: TGTGCCAGCAGCTTTCCCTTAGCGAATAACTTGCGGCAGTTCTTC. Its protein is CASSFPLANNLRQFF.

In its sample, this clone was seen a few times. This rearrangement joins TRBV6-6 to TRBJ2-1, with TRBD2 identical over 7 bases. CDR3 length equals 14 residues. The V segment lost 2 bases and the J segment 8 bases; nucleotides outside the gene matches: 6. CDR1 is MNHNY, CDR2 SVGAGI, per germline (reference sequence). The CDR3 here is CASSYGLAEYEQFF. In DNA, the CDR3 is TGTGCCAGCAGTTACGGTCTAGCGGAGTATGAGCAGTTCTTC.

The chain carries TRBV7-9 and TRBJ2-7; TRBD1 agrees at 8 bases. Germline V gene sequence: CDR1 SEHNR, CDR2 FQNEAQ (reference sequence). The V segment lost 5 bases and the J segment 0 bases; nucleotides outside the gene matches: 9. The CDR3 consists of 16 residues. Here the CDR3 DNA reads TGTGCCAGCAGCCCCCTGGGACAGGTGAGCTCCTACGAGCAGTACTTC. Translation: CASSPLGQVSSYEQYF.

The V and J genes are TRBV10-3 and TRBJ2-1; TRBD1 matches 7 bases. The CDR3 extends over 13 amino acids. Trimming at V came to 5 bases and at J to 3 bases, leaving 1 base not matched to a gene. Germline CDR1 reads ENHRY; CDR2 reads SYGVKD. The CDR3 sequence is CAISRDSYNEQFF. The CDR3 nucleotides read TGTGCCATCAGTCGGGACAGCTACAATGAGCAGTTCTTC.

The chain couples TRBV7-9 to TRBJ2-7; TRBD1 matches 9 bases. The CDR3 has 18 amino acids. V gave up 6 bases and J gave up 4 bases; unmatched junction bases: 19. CDR1 SEHNR and CDR2 FQNEAQ come from the germline V gene (reference sequence). CDR3 sequence reads: CASSLDRGARYGIYEQYF. For the CDR3, the DNA is TGTGCCAGCAGTCTCGACAGGGGGGCCCGTTACGGGATTTACGAGCAGTACTTC.

This clone was seen a few times. The rearrangement joins TRBV5-4 to TRBJ1-2, with D uncertain. With 3 bases removed from V and 4 bases from J, the gap between germline ends came to 16 bases. CDR3 length: 15 residues. Germline loops: CDR1 SGHNT, CDR2 YYREEE (reference sequence). CDR3 bases: TGTGCCAGCAGCTCGGAGGCGGGGTCGAGCTATGGCTACACCTTC. Encoded protein: CASSSEAGSSYGYTF. Filled out from reference TRBV5-4 and TRBJ1-2, the complete variable domain reads ETGVTQSPTHLIKTRGQQVTLRCSSQSGHNTVSWYQQALGQGPQFIFQYYREEENGRGNFPPRFSGLQFPNYSSELNVNALELDDSALYLCASSSEAGSSYGYTFGSGTRLTVV.

The gene calls are TRBV10-3 and TRBJ1-2, with a weak D call TRBD1 (5 bases). V was pared by 3 bases and J by 5 bases, with 10 bases between. Germline loops: CDR1 ENHRY, CDR2 SYGVKD. CDR3 length equals 13 residues. The CDR3 DNA follows: TGTGCCATCAGTGACAGGGCTTATTATGGCTACACCTTC. It translates to CAISDRAYYGYTF.

The chain has TRBV7-6 and TRBJ2-1, with 7 bases fitting TRBD2. This CDR3 spans 15 amino acids. V was pared by 1 base and J by 7 bases, with 7 bases of the junction left unmatched. Germline CDR1 SGHVS, CDR2 FNYEAQ. CDR3 sequence reads: CASSLVGGRGNEQFF. The CDR3 DNA sequence: TGTGCCAGCAGCTTAGTTGGCGGGAGAGGGAATGAGCAGTTCTTC. The complete variable domain, with remaining parts taken from reference TRBV7-6 and TRBJ2-1, reads GAGVSQSPRYKVTKRGQDVALRCDPISGHVSLYWYRQALGQGPEFLTYFNYEAQQDKSGLPNDRFSAERPEGSISTLTIQRTEQRDSAMYRCASSLVGGRGNEQFFGPGTRLTVL.